The next 10 T cell receptor beta chains were all read from a single sample in a study of post-analysis software for immune sequencing data. No antigens are known for them. Built from TCR beta cDNA, the libraries had unique molecular identifiers in them. TCRdb independently ran MiXCR on the PCR reads; one entry per CDR3 protein. Of around 700,000 distinct CDR3 sequences in the sample, over 45% are singletons; the top ten hold around 11%. Study conclusions and caveats: In patients, TRBV5-6, TRBV5-1 and TRBV20-1 belonged to five TRBV segments found more frequently than in controls.

Sequenced sample: blood. These receptors all come from a girl aged 2-10 years with multiple sclerosis.

CDR3 DNA sequence: TGTGCCAGCAGCCAAGTAGGGGCAACAGGGGTCAAGGACATTCAGTACTTC. Its translation is CASSQVGATGVKDIQYF. The chain links TRBV3-1 to TRBJ2-7, with 7 bases identical to TRBD1. The DNA matches TRBJ2-4 better at its end, which makes the J call doubtful. This CDR3 contains 17 residues. Germline CDR1 LGHDT, CDR2 YNNKEL (reference sequence).

The table lists this clonotype with a few counts. The chain recombines TRBV18 with TRBJ1-1, with D unresolved. Per the germline V gene, CDR1 is KGHSH and CDR2 is LQKENI. CDR3 length: 11 residues. V dropped 3 bases and J dropped 8 bases, with 7 bases sitting between them. DNA of the CDR3: TGTGCCAGCTCACCTGGCAGGGAAGCTTTCTTT. Translation gives CASSPGREAFF.

This clonotype appeared a single time. The rearrangement links TRBV18 to TRBJ2-3; a possible D gene is TRBD2 (6 bases). The CDR3 is 14 residues long. Germline V CDR1 and CDR2: KGHSH, LQKENI. Deletions cut 1 base from V and 3 bases from J, with 8 bases between. The CDR3 nucleotides read TGTGCCAGCTCACCACTGGGGACTACAGATACGCAGTATTTT. This gives the protein CASSPLGTTDTQYF.

As DNA, the CDR3 is TGTGCCAGCAGTTTAGAACAAAGACTCTATGGCTACACCTTC. Translating it yields CASSLEQRLYGYTF. V gene TRBV12-3 or TRBV12-4 combines with J gene TRBJ1-2; D unclear. This CDR3 contains 14 residues. Trimming took off 1 base at V and 4 bases at J, with 10 bases between the two ends.

DNA for the CDR3: TGTGCCAGCAGCTTAGCGGGAGTGGGAAACACCATATATTTT. Amino acid sequence: CASSLAGVGNTIYF. The chain joins TRBV7-8 to TRBJ1-3; D not certain. Per the germline V gene, CDR1 is SGHVS and CDR2 is FQNEAQ. This CDR3 region has 14 residues. Trimming pared 0 bases from V and 4 bases from J, leaving 7 bases between.

This chain uses TRBV4-3 with TRBJ1-6, with 8 bases matching TRBD1. The J segment lost 8 bases and the V segment lost 5 bases, leaving 8 bases of the junction unmatched. The CDR3 runs to 15 residues. Germline V lookup: CDR1 LGHNA, CDR2 YSLEER. The CDR3 protein is CASSFRGRTDSPLHF. The CDR3 DNA reads TGCGCCAGCAGCTTCAGGGGGCGAACGGATTCACCCCTCCACTTT.

The chain links TRBV6-6 to TRBJ2-5; perhaps TRBD2 as D (7 bases). The V end lost 7 bases, the J end lost 4 bases, and 16 bases lay between the germline ends. CDR3 length: 14 residues. The germline V gene has CDR1 MNHNY and CDR2 SVGAGI (reference sequence). The chain's CDR3 is CASKEVGGPETQYF. CDR3 bases: TGTGCCAGCAAGGAGGTGGGGGGGCCAGAGACCCAGTACTTC.

This clonotype has just a few counts. The chain combines TRBV6-5 with TRBJ2-1; the match to TRBD2 covers 11 bases. Germline V gives CDR1 MNHEY, CDR2 SVGAGI. The CDR3 contains 15 residues. J was trimmed by 8 bases and V by 4 bases; bases with no gene match: 7. DNA for the CDR3: TGTGCCAGCAGTTCCGTGACTAGCGGGGTCTATGAGCAGTTCTTC. The encoded protein is CASSSVTSGVYEQFF.

The V and J genes are TRBV7-9 and TRBJ1-1; D is ambiguous. V was clipped by 5 bases and J by 5 bases, with 15 bases between them. From germline, CDR1 is SEHNR and CDR2 FQNEAQ (reference sequence). CDR3 length: 14 amino acids. CDR3 DNA: TGTGCCAGCAGCCATGAGACTATGGGGACTGAAGCTTTCTTT. Translating gives CASSHETMGTEAFF.

This chain joins TRBV5-1 and TRBJ2-1, with a tentative D call TRBD2 (6 bases). Germline V gene data show CDR1 as SGHRS and CDR2 as YFSETQ. The CDR3 consists of 14 residues. Trimming shortened V by 2 bases and J by 7 bases, and 13 bases separated the two germline ends. The CDR3 DNA is TGCGCCAGCAGCTTATGGGGGGAACAAAATGAGCAGTTCTTC. Amino acid sequence: CASSLWGEQNEQFF.